Described below is a single T cell receptor (beta chain) sequence and its context. What it recognizes is unknown. V lost 3 bases and J lost 4, with 16 bases in between. The CDR3 runs 15 residues. Germline V gives CDR1 SGHNT, CDR2 YYREEE (reference sequence). The sample belongs to a study of shared clonotypes between healthy human individuals. Study-level results: Clonotype sharing levels among donors were expected to vary with sequencing depth.

Method: immunoSEQ multiplex PCR; TCRdb's copy keeps in-frame clones and lacks some. The sample consists of hundreds of thousands of clones, roughly 95% of them appearing once. The J gene is TRBJ1-1, the V gene TRBV5-4, with no clear D. The sequencing input was naive CD4+ T cells sorted from blood. Subset given: CD45RA+ positively selected. This receptor was taken from a woman aged 25 to 39 in good health. CDR3 region: CASSSLGRGFTEAFF. CDR3 nucleotide sequence: TGTGCCAGCAGCTCCCTCGGACGGGGATTCACTGAAGCTTTCTTT.